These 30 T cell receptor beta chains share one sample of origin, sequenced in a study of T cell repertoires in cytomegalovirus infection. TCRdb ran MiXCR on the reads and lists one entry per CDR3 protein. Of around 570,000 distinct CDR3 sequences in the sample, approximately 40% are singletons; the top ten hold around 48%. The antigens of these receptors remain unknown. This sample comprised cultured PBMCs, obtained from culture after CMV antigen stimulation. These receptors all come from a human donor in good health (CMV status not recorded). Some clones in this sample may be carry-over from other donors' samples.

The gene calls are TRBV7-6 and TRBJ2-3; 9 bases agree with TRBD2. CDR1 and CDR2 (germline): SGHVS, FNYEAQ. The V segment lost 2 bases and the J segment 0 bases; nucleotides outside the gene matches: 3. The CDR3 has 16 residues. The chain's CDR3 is CASSLRLAESTDTQYF. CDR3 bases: TGTGCCAGCAGCTTAAGACTAGCGGAAAGCACAGATACGCAGTATTTT. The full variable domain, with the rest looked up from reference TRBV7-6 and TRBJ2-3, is GAGVSQSPRYKVTKRGQDVALRCDPISGHVSLYWYRQALGQGPEFLTYFNYEAQQDKSGLPNDRFSAERPEGSISTLTIQRTEQRDSAMYRCASSLRLAESTDTQYFGPGTRLTVL.

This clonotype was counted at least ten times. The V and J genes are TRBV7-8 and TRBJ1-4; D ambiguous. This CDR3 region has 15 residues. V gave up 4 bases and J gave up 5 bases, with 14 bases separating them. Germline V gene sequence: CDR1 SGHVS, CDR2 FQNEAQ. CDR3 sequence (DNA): TGTGCCAGCAGCTCCGCCTGGGGTCGGAATGAAAAACTGTTTTTT. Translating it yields CASSSAWGRNEKLFF.

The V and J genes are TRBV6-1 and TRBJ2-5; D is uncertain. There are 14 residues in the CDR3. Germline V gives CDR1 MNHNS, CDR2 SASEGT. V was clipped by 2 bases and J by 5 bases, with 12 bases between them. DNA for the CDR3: TGTGCCAGCAGTGAATTTCTGGCGAAGGAGACCCAGTACTTC. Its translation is CASSEFLAKETQYF.

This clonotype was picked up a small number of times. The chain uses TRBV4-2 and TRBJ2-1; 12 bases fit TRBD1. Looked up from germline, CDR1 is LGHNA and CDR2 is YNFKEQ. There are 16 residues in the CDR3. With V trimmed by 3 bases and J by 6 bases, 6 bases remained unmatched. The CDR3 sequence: CASSHESGQGANEQFF. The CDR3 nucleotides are TGTGCCAGCAGCCATGAATCGGGACAGGGGGCCAATGAGCAGTTCTTC.

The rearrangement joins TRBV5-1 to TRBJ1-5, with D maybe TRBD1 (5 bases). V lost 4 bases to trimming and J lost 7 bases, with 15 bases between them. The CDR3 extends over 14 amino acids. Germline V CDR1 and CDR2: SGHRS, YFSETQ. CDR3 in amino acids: CASSRGVGEQPQHF. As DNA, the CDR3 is TGCGCCAGCAGCCGAGGGGTCGGGGAACAGCCCCAGCATTTT.

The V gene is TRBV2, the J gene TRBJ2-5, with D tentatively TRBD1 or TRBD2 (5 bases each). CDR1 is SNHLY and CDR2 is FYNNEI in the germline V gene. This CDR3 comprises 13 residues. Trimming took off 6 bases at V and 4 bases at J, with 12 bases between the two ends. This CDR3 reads CASRPGAGETQYF. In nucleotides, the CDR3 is TGTGCCAGCAGACCCGGGGCCGGAGAGACCCAGTACTTC.

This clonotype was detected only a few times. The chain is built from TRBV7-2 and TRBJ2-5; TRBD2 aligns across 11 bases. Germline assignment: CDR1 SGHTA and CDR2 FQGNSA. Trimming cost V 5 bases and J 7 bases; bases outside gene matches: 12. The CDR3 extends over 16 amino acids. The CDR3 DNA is TGTGCCAGCAGCCCGTCGGAACTAGCGGGAGTTGTGACCCAGTACTTC. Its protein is CASSPSELAGVVTQYF.

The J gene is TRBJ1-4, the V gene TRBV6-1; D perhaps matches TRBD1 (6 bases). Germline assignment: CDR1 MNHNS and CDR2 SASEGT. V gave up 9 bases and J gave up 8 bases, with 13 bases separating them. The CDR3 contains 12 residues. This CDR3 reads CASGGPYEKLFF. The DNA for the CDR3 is TGTGCCAGTGGGGGGCCTTACGAAAAACTGTTTTTT.

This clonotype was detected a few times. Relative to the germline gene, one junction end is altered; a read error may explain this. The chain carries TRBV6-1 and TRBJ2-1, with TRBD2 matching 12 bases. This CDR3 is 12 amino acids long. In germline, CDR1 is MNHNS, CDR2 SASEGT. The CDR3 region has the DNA TGTGCCAGCAGCCTAGCGGGAGGGCCCTATGACTTC. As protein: CASSLAGGPYDF.

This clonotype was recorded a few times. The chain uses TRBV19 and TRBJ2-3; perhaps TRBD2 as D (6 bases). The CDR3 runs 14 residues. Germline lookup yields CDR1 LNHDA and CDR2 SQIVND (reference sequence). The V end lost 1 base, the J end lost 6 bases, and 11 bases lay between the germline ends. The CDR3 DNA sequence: TGTGCCAGTAGTATAGCAAGCGGGCGTGATACGCAGTATTTT. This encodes CASSIASGRDTQYF.

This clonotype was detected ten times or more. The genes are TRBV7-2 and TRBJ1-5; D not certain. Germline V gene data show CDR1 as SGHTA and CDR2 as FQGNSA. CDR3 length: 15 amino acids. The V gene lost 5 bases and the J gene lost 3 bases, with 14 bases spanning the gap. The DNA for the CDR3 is TGTGCCAGCAGCCCGCTCGACATACACAATCAGCCCCAGCATTTT. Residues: CASSPLDIHNQPQHF.

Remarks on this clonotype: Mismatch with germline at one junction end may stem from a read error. Written as DNA, the CDR3 is TGTGCCAGCAGCCAAGATCTTATCGACGGACTTGAAGCTTTCTTT. Encoded protein: CASSQDLIDGLEAFF. The chain employs TRBV4-1 and TRBJ1-1; no definite D call. Germline CDR1 reads MGHRA; CDR2 reads YSYEKL. The CDR3 consists of 15 residues.

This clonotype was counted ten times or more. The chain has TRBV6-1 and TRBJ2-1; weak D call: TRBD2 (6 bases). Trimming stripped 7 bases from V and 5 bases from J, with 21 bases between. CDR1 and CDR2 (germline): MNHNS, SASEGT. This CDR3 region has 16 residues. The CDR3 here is CASKDPMFSGDNEQFF. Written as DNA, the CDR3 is TGTGCCAGCAAAGACCCGATGTTTTCGGGAGACAATGAGCAGTTCTTC.

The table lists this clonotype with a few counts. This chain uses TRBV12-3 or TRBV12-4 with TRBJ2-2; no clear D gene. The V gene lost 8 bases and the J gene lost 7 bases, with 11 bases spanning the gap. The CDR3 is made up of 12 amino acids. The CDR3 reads CASCRSDGELFF. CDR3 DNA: TGTGCCAGCTGTAGGTCGGACGGGGAGCTGTTTTTT.

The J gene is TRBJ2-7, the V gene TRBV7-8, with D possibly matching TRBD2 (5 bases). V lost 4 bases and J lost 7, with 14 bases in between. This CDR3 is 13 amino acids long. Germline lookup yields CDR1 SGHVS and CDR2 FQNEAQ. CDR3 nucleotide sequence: TGTGCCAGCAGCTCAGGACTTATCGGGGAGCAGTACTTC. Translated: CASSSGLIGEQYF.

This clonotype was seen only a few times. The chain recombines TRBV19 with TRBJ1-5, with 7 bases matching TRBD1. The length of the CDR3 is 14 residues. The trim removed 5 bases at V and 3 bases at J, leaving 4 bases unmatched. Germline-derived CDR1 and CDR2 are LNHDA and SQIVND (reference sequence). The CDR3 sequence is CASSGQEFNQPQHF. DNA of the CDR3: TGTGCCAGTAGTGGACAGGAATTCAATCAGCCCCAGCATTTT.

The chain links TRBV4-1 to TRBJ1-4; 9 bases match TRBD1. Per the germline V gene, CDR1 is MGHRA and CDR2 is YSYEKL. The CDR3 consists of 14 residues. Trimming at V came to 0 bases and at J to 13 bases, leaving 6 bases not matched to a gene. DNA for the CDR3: TGCGCCAGCAGCCAAGAATACAGGGGGCCAATACTGTTTTTT. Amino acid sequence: CASSQEYRGPILFF.

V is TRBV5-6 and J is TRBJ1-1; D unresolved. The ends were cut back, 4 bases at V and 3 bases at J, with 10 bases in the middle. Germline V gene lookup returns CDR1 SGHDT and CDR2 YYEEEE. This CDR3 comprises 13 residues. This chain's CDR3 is CASSPAAYTEAFF. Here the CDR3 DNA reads TGTGCCAGCAGCCCTGCGGCATACACTGAAGCTTTCTTT.

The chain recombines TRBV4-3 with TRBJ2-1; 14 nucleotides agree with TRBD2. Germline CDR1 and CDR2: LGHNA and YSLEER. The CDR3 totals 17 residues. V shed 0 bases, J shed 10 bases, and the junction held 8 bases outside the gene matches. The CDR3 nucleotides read TGCGCCAGCAGCCAAGACTCGACTAGCGGGAGGGCCGGGGAGCAGTTCTTC. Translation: CASSQDSTSGRAGEQFF.

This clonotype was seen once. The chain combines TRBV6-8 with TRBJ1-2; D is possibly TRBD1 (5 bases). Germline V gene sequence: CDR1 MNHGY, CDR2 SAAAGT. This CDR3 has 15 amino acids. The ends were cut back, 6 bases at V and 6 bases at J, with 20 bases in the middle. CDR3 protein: CASSYTPGGADGYTF. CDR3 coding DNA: TGTGCCAGCAGCTACACCCCCGGCGGGGCCGATGGCTACACCTTC.

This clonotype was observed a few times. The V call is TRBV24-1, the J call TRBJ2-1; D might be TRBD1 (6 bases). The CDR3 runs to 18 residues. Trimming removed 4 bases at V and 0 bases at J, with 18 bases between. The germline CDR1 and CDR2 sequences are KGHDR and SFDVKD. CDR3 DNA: TGTGCCACCAGTGACCTGAACAGGGATCCCAGCTCCTACAATGAGCAGTTCTTC. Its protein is CATSDLNRDPSSYNEQFF.

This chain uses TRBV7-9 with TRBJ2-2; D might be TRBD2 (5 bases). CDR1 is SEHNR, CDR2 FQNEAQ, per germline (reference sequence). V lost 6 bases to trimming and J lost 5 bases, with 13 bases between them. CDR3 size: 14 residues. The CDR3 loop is CASRPDYPTGELFF. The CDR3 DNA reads TGTGCCAGCAGGCCTGACTATCCGACCGGGGAGCTGTTTTTT.

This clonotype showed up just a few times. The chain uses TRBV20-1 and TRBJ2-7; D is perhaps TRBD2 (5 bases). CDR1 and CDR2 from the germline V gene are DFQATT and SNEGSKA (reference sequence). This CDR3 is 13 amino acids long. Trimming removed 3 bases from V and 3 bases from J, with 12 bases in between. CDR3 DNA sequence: TGCAGTGCTAGTTCCACGGGATTCTACGAGCAGTACTTC. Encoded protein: CSASSTGFYEQYF.

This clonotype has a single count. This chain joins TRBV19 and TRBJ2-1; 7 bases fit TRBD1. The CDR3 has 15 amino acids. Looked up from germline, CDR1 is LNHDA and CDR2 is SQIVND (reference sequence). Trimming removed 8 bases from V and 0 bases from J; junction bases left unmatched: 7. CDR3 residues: CASCYRGFSYNEQFF. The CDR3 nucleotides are TGTGCCAGTTGCTACAGGGGCTTCTCCTACAATGAGCAGTTCTTC.

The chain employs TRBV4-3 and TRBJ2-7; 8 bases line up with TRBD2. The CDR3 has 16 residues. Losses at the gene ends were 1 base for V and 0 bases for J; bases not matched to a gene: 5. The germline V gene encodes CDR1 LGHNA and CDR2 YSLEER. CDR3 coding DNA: TGCGCCAGCAGCCAAGGCGGGGGGCTCAGCTCCTACGAGCAGTACTTC. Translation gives CASSQGGGLSSYEQYF.

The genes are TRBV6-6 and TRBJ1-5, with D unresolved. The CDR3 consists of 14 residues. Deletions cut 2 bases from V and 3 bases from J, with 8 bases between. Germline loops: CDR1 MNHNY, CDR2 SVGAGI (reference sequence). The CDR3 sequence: CASSYRTANQPQHF. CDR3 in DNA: TGTGCCAGCAGTTACCGGACGGCCAATCAGCCCCAGCATTTT.

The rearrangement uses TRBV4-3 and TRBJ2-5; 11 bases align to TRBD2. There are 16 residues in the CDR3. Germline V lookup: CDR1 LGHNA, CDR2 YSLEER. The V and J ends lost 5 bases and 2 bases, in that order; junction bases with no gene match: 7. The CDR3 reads CASSKSGTSGQETQYF. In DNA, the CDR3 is TGCGCCAGCAGCAAAAGCGGGACTAGCGGACAAGAGACCCAGTACTTC.

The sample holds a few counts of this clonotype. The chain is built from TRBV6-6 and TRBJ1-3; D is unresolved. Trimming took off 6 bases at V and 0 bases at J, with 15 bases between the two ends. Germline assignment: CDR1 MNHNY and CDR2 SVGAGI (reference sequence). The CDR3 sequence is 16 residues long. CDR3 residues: CASSRNPEGSGNTIYF. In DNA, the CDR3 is TGTGCCAGCAGCAGAAACCCGGAGGGCTCTGGAAACACCATATATTTT.

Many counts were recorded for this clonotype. The CDR3 DNA follows: TGTGCCAGCAGCTTAGTATCGGCGGGCAGTTACGAGCAGTACTTC. Amino acids: CASSLVSAGSYEQYF. J is TRBJ2-7 and V is TRBV7-2; maybe TRBD2 (5 bases). The CDR3 sequence is 15 residues long. V shed 1 base and J shed 4 bases, with 14 bases lying between them. The germline V gene has CDR1 SGHTA and CDR2 FQGNSA.

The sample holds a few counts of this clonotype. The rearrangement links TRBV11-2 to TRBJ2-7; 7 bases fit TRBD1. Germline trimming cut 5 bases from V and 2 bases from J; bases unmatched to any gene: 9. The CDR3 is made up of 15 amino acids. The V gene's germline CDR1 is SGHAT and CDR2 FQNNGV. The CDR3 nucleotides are TGTGCCAGCAGCCGGCTTCAGGGGGTGGCCTACGAGCAGTACTTC. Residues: CASSRLQGVAYEQYF.